These 2 T cell receptor beta chains share one sample of origin, sequenced in a study of T cells after yellow fever vaccination. TCRdb independently ran MiXCR on the 5' RACE reads; one entry per CDR3 protein. The data contain approximately 510,000 distinct CDR3 sequences, 21% of them seen just once; the ten biggest clones take up approximately 16%. This material consisted of PBMCs, taken 21 days after the first yellow fever vaccination. The origin of the receptors is a man aged 18 to 30 who received the YFV17D yellow fever vaccine.

The chain joins TRBV6-2 or TRBV6-3 to TRBJ1-1, with a possible D match to TRBD1 (6 bases). This CDR3 spans 13 amino acids. V lost 7 bases, J lost 5 bases, and 14 bases lay in between. The germline V gene has CDR1 MNHEY and CDR2 SVGEGT. The CDR3: CASNEGGRTEAFF. The CDR3 DNA sequence: TGTGCCAGCAATGAGGGGGGTAGGACTGAAGCTTTCTTT.

The chain combines TRBV7-9 with TRBJ1-5; D gene uncertain. CDR1 SEHNR and CDR2 FQNEAQ come from the germline V gene (reference sequence). CDR3 length: 13 amino acids. V lost 1 base and J lost 8, with 9 bases in between. The CDR3 bases are TGTGCCAGCAGCTTAGGCTCCGTGAAGCCCCAGCATTTT. Amino acid sequence: CASSLGSVKPQHF.